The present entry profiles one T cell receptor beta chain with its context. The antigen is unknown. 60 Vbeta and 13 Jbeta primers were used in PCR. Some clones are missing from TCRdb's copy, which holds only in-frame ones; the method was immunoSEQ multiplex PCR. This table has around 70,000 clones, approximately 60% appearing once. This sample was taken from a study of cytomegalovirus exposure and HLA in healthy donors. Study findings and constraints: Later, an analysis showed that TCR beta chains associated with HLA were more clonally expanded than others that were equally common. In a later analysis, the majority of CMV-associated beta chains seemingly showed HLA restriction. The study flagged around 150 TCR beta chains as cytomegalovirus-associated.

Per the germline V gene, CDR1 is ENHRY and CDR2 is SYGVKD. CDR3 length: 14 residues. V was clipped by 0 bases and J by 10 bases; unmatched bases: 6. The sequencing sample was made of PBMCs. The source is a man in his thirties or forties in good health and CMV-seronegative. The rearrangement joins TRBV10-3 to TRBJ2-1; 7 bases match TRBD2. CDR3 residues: CAISESTGGDEQFF. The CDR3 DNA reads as TGTGCCATCAGTGAGTCGACTGGGGGGGACGAGCAGTTCTTC.